A single sample gave rise to the 14 T cell receptor beta chains below, sequenced in a study of T cell changes during pregnancy in multiple sclerosis. Using immunoSEQ multiplex PCR, the repertoire was profiled, and TCRdb retains in-frame clones only, with some absent. The sample has about 83,000 clones; 90% to 95% are singletons. This specimen consisted of PBMCs, obtained in the first trimester of pregnancy. These receptors all come from a female donor in good health, serving as a control in a pregnancy study. Some clones in this sample may be carry-over from other donors' samples.

The chain combines TRBV19 with TRBJ2-2, with a weak D call TRBD1 (5 bases). Trimming pared 3 bases from V and 6 bases from J, leaving 14 bases between. The CDR3 is 15 amino acids. In germline, CDR1 is LNHDA, CDR2 SQIVND (reference sequence). The CDR3 region has the DNA TGTGCCAGTAGTATTTTGGGAAGGGGTCCCGGGGAGCTGTTTTTT. Residues: CASSILGRGPGELFF.

The chain links TRBV30 to TRBJ2-1; TRBD2 might be the D (7 bases). Deletions cut 7 bases from V and 5 bases from J, with 18 bases between. Germline V lookup: CDR1 GTSNPN, CDR2 SVGIG (reference sequence). The CDR3 totals 14 residues. CDR3 region: CASSRGASHNEQFF. For the CDR3, the DNA is TGTGCCTCCTCTCGGGGGGCTAGCCACAATGAGCAGTTCTTC. The full variable domain, with the rest looked up from reference TRBV30 and TRBJ2-1, is SQTIHQWPATLVQPVGSPLSLECTVEGTSNPNLYWYRQAAGRGLQLLFYSVGIGQISSEVPQNLSASRPQDRQFILSSKKLLLSDSGFYLCASSRGASHNEQFFGPGTRLTVL.

The chain links TRBV2 to TRBJ1-2, with D perhaps matching TRBD1 (6 bases). This CDR3 has 11 amino acids. Trimming removed 5 bases at V and 7 bases at J, with 8 bases between. Germline V gene sequence: CDR1 SNHLY, CDR2 FYNNEI. The CDR3 here is CASSTGSGYTF. The DNA of the CDR3 is TGTGCCAGCAGTACAGGGAGTGGCTACACCTTC.

This clone was observed a single time. The CDR3 nucleotides read TGCGCCAGCAGGCCACTAGGTCGCAATGAGCAGTTCTTC. Protein: CASRPLGRNEQFF. This chain uses TRBV5-1 with TRBJ2-1; the D gene is possibly TRBD2 (5 bases). The germline V gene encodes CDR1 SGHRS and CDR2 YFSETQ. V was trimmed by 5 bases and J by 6 bases, leaving 12 bases between them. The CDR3 runs 13 residues. The whole variable domain, filled in from reference TRBV5-1 and TRBJ2-1, reads KAGVTQTPRYLIKTRGQQVTLSCSPISGHRSVSWYQQTPGQGLQFLFEYFSETQRNKGNFPGRFSGRQFSNSRSEMNVSTLELGDSALYLCASRPLGRNEQFFGPGTRLTVL.

V gene TRBV9 combines with J gene TRBJ1-1, with no clear D. Trimming took 4 bases from V and 4 from J, leaving 11 bases between them. The CDR3 contains 13 residues. CDR1 is SGDLS and CDR2 is YYNGEE in the germline V gene. CDR3 region: CASSPGGSTEAFF. The CDR3 DNA follows: TGTGCCAGCAGCCCCGGCGGGAGCACTGAAGCTTTCTTT.

This chain links TRBV6-4 with TRBJ2-3, with 7 nucleotides matching TRBD2. With V trimmed by 3 bases and J by 3 bases, 3 bases remained unmatched. The CDR3 is 14 amino acids. Germline loops: CDR1 MRHNA, CDR2 SNTAGT. The DNA for the CDR3 is TGTGCCAGCAGTGAAGGGACTATGACAGATACGCAGTATTTT. It codes for CASSEGTMTDTQYF.

V usage is TRBV29-1 and J usage is TRBJ1-3; D remains unclear. CDR1 and CDR2 (germline): SQVTM, ANQGSEA. This CDR3 spans 12 amino acids. Trimming took off 4 bases at V and 8 bases at J, with 12 bases between the two ends. CDR3 sequence: CSVGGYQDTIYF. The CDR3 coding sequence is TGCAGCGTTGGTGGTTACCAGGACACCATATATTTT. The complete variable domain, with remaining parts taken from reference TRBV29-1 and TRBJ1-3, reads SAVISQKPSRDICQRGTSLTIQCQVDSQVTMMFWYRQQPGQSLTLIATANQGSEATYESGFVIDKFPISRPNLTFSTLTVSNMSPEDSSIYLCSVGGYQDTIYFGEGSWLTVV.

This rearrangement joins TRBV28 to TRBJ1-6, with 7 bases aligning to TRBD1. Germline values: CDR1 MDHEN, CDR2 SYDVKM. The CDR3 spans 14 residues. V was clipped by 6 bases and J by 7 bases; unmatched bases: 6. This chain's CDR3 is CASSHGTDNSPLHF. The CDR3 DNA is TGTGCCAGCAGCCACGGGACAGACAATTCACCCCTCCACTTT.

The chain combines TRBV19 with TRBJ2-7, with D possibly TRBD2 on 5 matching bases. Trimming took 3 bases from V and 7 from J, leaving 16 bases between them. CDR3 length equals 14 residues. Germline V gene data show CDR1 as LNHDA and CDR2 as SQIVND (reference sequence). The CDR3 DNA sequence: TGTGCCAGTAGTATGGACGGGGTGAATGGGGAGCAGTACTTC. Amino acid sequence: CASSMDGVNGEQYF.

There are a few counts of this clone. V usage is TRBV19 and J usage is TRBJ2-5; D perhaps matches TRBD1 (6 bases). Germline assignment: CDR1 LNHDA and CDR2 SQIVND (reference sequence). This CDR3 has 16 residues. The V end lost 5 bases, the J end lost 4 bases, and 20 bases lay between the germline ends. In DNA form, the CDR3 reads TGTGCCAGTAGTGCCCTAGACAGGCCGCTTAGAGAGACCCAGTACTTC. Its protein product is CASSALDRPLRETQYF.

The chain employs TRBV28 and TRBJ2-2; 8 nucleotides line up with TRBD2. Looked up from germline, CDR1 is MDHEN and CDR2 is SYDVKM. The CDR3 spans 14 residues. V shed 7 bases, J shed 0 bases, and the junction held 1 base outside the gene matches. CDR3 sequence (DNA): TGTGCCAGCACCGGGGGGGCGAACACCGGGGAGCTGTTTTTT. Encoded protein: CASTGGANTGELFF.

This clone was counted once. The V and J genes are TRBV4-2 and TRBJ2-3; no reliable D call. Germline V gene data show CDR1 as LGHNA and CDR2 as YNFKEQ. The CDR3 sequence is 16 residues long. The germline V and J ends were trimmed by 0 bases and 0 bases, with 10 bases remaining between them. In DNA, the CDR3 is TGTGCCAGCAGCCAAGACCTCACTACTAGCACAGATACGCAGTATTTT. It yields the protein CASSQDLTTSTDTQYF.

This clone was detected once. The chain combines TRBV4-1 with TRBJ1-1; D is unresolved. CDR1 and CDR2 from the germline V gene are MGHRA and YSYEKL. Trimming cost V 1 base and J 0 bases, with 21 bases left between them. This CDR3 comprises 19 residues. CDR3 region: CASSQVYPPGTAMNTEAFF. The DNA for the CDR3 is TGCGCCAGCAGCCAAGTCTACCCGCCGGGAACGGCCATGAACACTGAAGCTTTCTTT.

In this sample, this clone turned up once. The chain has TRBV27 and TRBJ1-1; 8 nucleotides match TRBD1. V shed 4 bases, J shed 4 bases, and the junction held 14 bases outside the gene matches. The CDR3 is 17 amino acids. Germline V gives CDR1 MNHEY, CDR2 SMNVEV (reference sequence). The CDR3 DNA sequence: TGTGCCAGCAGTTCGTCCGGAGACAGGGGCTGGGGCACTGAAGCTTTCTTT. Its translation is CASSSSGDRGWGTEAFF.